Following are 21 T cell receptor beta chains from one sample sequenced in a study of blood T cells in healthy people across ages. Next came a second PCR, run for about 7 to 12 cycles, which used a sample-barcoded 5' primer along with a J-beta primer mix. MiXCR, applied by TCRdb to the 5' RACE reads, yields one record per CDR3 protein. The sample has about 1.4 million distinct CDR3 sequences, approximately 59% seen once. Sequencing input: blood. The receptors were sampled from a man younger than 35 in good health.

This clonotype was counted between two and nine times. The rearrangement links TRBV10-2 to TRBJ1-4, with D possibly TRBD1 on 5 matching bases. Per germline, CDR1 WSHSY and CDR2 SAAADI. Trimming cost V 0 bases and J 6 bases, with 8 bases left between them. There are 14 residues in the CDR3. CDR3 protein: CASSESARDEKLFF. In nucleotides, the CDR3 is TGCGCCAGCAGTGAGTCGGCCAGGGATGAAAAACTGTTTTTT.

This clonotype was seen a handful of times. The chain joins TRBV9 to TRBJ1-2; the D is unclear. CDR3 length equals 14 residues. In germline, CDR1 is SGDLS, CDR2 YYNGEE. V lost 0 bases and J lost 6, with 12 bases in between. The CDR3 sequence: CASSVDLASHGYTF. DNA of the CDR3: TGTGCCAGCAGCGTAGACCTCGCGAGCCATGGCTACACCTTC.

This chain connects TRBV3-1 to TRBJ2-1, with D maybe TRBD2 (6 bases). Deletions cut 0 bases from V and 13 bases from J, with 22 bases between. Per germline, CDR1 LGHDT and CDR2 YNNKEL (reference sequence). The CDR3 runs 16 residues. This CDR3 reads CASSQELRETQETQFF. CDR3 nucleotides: TGTGCCAGCAGCCAAGAATTGCGGGAAACCCAAGAGACCCAGTTCTTC.

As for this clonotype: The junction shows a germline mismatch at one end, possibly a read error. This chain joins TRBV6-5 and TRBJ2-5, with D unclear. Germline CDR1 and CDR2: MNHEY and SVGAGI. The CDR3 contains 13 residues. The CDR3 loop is CASSDSLGETQYF. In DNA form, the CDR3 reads TGTGCCAGCAGTGACTCGTTAGGGGAGACCCAGTACTTC.

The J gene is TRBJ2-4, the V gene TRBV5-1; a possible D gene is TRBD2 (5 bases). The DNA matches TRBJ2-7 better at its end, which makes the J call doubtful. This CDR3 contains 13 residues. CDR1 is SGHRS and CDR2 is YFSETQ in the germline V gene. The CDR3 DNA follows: TGCGCCAGCAGTGGGCTAGCAGCCGACGAGCAGTACTTC. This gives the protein CASSGLAADEQYF.

CDR3 sequence (DNA): TGTGCCAGCAGCCGGGACAGGGCTAGGTCACCCCTCCACTTT. It specifies CASSRDRARSPLHF. The chain uses TRBV7-2 and TRBJ1-6; 9 bases are shared with TRBD1. CDR3 length: 14 residues. V trimming: 5 bases; J trimming: 10 bases; junction bases outside the gene matches: 6. Germline CDR1 and CDR2: SGHTA and FQGNSA.

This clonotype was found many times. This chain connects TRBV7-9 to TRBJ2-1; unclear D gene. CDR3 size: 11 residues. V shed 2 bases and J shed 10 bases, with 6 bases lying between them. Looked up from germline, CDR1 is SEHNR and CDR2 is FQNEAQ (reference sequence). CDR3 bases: TGTGCCAGCAGCTTAATAGGAGAGCAGTTCTTC. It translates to CASSLIGEQFF.

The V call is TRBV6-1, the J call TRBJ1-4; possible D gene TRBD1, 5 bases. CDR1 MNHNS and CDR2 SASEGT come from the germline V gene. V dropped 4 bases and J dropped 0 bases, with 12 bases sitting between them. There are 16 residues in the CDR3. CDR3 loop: CASSVGTSATNEKLFF. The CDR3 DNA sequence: TGTGCCAGCAGTGTCGGGACGAGTGCAACTAATGAAAAACTGTTTTTT.

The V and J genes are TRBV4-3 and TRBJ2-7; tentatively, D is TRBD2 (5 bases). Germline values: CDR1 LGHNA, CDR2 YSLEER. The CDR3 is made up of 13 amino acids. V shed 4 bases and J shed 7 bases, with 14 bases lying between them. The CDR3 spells CASSRELAGEQYF. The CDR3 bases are TGCGCCAGCAGCCGGGAGCTAGCTGGTGAGCAGTACTTC.

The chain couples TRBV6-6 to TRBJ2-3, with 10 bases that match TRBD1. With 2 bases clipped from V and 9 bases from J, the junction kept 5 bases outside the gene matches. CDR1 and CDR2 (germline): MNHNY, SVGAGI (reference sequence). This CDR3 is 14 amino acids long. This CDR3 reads CASSYRGGQGTQYF. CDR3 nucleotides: TGTGCCAGCAGTTACCGTGGGGGACAGGGGACGCAGTATTTT.

CDR3 DNA sequence: TGCGCCAGCAGCGTGGGGCGGACAGGTGAAGCTTTCTTT. Encoded protein: CASSVGRTGEAFF. The V call is TRBV5-1, the J call TRBJ1-1, with TRBD1 matching 7 bases. Per the germline V gene, CDR1 is SGHRS and CDR2 is YFSETQ. The CDR3 is made up of 13 amino acids. The ends lost 4 bases at V and 7 bases at J; junction bases unmatched: 7.

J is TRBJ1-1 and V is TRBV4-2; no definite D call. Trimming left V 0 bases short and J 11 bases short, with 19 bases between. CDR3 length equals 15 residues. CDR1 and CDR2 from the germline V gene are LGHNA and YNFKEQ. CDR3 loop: CASSQDAGQAAVAFF. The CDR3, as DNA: TGTGCCAGCAGCCAAGATGCGGGCCAGGCAGCCGTGGCTTTCTTT.

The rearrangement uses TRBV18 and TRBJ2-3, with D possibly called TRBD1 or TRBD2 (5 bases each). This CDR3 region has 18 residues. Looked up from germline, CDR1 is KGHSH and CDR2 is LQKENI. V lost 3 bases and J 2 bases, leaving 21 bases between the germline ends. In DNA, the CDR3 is TGTGCCAGCTCACCCTCGAGAGGGCTCCACGGGACCACAGATACGCAGTATTTT. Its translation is CASSPSRGLHGTTDTQYF.

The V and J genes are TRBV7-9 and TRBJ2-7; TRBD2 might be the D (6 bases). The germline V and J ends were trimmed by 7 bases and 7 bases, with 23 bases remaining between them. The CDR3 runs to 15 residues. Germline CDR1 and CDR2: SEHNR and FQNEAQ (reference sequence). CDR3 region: CASTSGGPAYNEQYF. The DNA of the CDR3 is TGTGCCAGCACCTCAGGAGGGCCAGCCTACAATGAGCAGTACTTC. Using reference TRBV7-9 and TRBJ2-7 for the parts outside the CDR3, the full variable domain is DTGVSQNPRHKITKRGQNVTFRCDPISEHNRLYWYRQTLGQGPEFLTYFQNEAQLEKSRLLSDRFSAERPKGSFSTLEIQRTEQGDSAMYLCASTSGGPAYNEQYFGPGTRLTVT.

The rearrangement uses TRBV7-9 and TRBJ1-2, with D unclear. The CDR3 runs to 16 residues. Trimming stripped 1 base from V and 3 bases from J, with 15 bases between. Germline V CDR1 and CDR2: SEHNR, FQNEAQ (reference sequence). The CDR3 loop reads CASSLVEESLHYGYTF. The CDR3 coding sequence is TGTGCCAGCAGCTTAGTCGAGGAAAGCTTACACTATGGCTACACCTTC. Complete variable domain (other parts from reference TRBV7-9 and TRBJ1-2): DTGVSQNPRHKITKRGQNVTFRCDPISEHNRLYWYRQTLGQGPEFLTYFQNEAQLEKSRLLSDRFSAERPKGSFSTLEIQRTEQGDSAMYLCASSLVEESLHYGYTFGSGTRLTVV.

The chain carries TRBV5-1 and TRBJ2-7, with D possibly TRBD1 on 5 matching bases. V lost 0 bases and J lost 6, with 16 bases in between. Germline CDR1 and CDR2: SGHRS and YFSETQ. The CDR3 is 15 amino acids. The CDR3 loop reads CASSLDGSGRGEQYF. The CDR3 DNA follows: TGCGCCAGCAGCTTGGACGGTTCCGGAAGGGGCGAGCAGTACTTC. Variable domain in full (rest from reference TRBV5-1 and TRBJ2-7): KAGVTQTPRYLIKTRGQQVTLSCSPISGHRSVSWYQQTPGQGLQFLFEYFSETQRNKGNFPGRFSGRQFSNSRSEMNVSTLELGDSALYLCASSLDGSGRGEQYFGPGTRLTVT.

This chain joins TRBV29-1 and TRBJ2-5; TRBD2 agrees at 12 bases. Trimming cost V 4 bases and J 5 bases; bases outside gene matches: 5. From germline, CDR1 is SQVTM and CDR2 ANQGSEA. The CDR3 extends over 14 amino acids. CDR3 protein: CSVATSGSRETQYF. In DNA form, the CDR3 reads TGCAGCGTTGCGACTAGCGGGAGTAGGGAGACCCAGTACTTC. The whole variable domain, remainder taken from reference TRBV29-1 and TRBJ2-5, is SAVISQKPSRDICQRGTSLTIQCQVDSQVTMMFWYRQQPGQSLTLIATANQGSEATYESGFVIDKFPISRPNLTFSTLTVSNMSPEDSSIYLCSVATSGSRETQYFGPGTRLLVL.

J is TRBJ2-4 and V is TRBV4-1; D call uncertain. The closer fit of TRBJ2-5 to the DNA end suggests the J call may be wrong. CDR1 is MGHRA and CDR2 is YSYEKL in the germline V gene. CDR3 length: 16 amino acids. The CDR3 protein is CASSQGRSLTQETQYF. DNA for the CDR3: TGCGCCAGCAGCCAAGGGCGCAGTCTAACCCAAGAGACCCAGTACTTC.

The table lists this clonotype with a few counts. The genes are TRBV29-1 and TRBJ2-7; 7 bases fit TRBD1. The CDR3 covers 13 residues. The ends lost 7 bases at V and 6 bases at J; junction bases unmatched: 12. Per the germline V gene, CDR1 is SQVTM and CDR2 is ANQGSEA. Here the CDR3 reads CSAGDRGRSEQYF. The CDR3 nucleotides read TGCAGCGCCGGAGATAGGGGGCGTAGCGAGCAGTACTTC.

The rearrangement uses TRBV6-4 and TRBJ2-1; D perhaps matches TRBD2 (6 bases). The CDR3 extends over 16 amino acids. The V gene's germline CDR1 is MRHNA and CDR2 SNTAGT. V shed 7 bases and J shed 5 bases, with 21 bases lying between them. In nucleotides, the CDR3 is TGTGCCAGCACCCAGGAGGCGGGACTTAGGAACAATGAGCAGTTCTTC. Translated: CASTQEAGLRNNEQFF.

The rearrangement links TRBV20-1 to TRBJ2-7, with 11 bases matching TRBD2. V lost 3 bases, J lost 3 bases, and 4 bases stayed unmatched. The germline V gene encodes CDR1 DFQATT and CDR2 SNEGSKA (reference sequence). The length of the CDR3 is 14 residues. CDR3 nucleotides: TGCAGTGCTAGGCCACTAGCGGGGGTCTACGAGCAGTACTTC. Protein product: CSARPLAGVYEQYF.